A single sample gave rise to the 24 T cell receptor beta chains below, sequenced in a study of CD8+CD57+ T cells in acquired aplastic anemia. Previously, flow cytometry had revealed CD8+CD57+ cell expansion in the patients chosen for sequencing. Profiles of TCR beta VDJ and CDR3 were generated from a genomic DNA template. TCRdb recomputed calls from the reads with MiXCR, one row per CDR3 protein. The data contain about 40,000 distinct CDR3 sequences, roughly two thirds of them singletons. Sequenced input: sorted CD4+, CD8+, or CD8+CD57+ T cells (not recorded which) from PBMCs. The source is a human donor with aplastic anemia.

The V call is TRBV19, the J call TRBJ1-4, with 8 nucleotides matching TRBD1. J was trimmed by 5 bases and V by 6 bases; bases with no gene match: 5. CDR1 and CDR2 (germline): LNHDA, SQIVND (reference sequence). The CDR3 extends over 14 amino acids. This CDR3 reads CASSSRGRNEKLFF. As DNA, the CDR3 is TGTGCCAGTAGCTCCAGGGGGCGGAATGAAAAACTGTTTTTT.

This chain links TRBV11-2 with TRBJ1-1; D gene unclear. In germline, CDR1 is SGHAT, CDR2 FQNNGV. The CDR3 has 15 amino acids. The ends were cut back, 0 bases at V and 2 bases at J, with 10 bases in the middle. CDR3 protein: CASSLDLGRNTEAFF. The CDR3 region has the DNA TGTGCCAGCAGCTTAGATCTTGGCAGAAACACTGAAGCTTTCTTT.

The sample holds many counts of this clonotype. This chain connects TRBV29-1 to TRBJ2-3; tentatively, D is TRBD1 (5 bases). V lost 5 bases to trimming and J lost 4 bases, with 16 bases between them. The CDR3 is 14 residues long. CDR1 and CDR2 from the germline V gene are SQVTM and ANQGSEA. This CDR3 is CSVQNPRQPDTQYF. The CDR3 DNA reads TGCAGCGTTCAAAACCCAAGACAGCCAGATACGCAGTATTTT.

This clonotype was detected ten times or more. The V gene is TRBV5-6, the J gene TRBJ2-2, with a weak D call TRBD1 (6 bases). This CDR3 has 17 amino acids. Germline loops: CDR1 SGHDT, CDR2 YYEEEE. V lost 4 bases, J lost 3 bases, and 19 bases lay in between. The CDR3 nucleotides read TGTGCCAGCAGCCGAAACACTGACAGGATCCACACCGGGGAGCTGTTTTTT. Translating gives CASSRNTDRIHTGELFF. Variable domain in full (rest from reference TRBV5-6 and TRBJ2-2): DAGVTQSPTHLIKTRGQQVTLRCSPKSGHDTVSWYQQALGQGPQFIFQYYEEEERQRGNFPDRFSGHQFPNYSSELNVNALLLGDSALYLCASSRNTDRIHTGELFFGEGSRLTVL.

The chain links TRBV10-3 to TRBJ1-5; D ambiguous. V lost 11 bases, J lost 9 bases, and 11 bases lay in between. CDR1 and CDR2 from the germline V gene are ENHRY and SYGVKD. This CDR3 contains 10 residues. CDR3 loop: CADIVLPQHF. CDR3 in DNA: TGTGCCGACATCGTTTTGCCCCAGCATTTT.

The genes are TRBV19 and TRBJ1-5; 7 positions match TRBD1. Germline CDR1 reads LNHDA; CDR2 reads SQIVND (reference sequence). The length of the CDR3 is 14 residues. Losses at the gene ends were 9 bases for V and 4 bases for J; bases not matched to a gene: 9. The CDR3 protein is CASATQGGNQPQHF. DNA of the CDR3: TGTGCCAGCGCTACTCAGGGGGGTAATCAGCCCCAGCATTTT.

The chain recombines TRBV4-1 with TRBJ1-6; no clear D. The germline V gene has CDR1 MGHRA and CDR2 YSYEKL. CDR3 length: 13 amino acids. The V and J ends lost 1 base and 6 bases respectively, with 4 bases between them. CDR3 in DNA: TGCGCCAGCAGCCAAGTGGGTAATTCACCCCTCCACTTT. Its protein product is CASSQVGNSPLHF.

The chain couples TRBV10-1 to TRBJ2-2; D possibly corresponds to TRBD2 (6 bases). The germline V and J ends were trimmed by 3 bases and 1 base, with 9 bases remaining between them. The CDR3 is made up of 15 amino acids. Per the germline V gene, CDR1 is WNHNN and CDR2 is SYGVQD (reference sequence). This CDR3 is CASSDGGLNTGELFF. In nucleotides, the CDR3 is TGCGCCAGCAGTGACGGGGGACTGAACACCGGGGAGCTGTTTTTT.

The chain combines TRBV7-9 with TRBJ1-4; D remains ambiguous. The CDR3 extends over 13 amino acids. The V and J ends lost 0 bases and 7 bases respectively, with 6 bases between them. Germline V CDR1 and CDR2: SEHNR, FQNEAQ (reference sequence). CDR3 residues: CASSLAQTEKLFF. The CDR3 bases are TGTGCCAGCAGCTTAGCACAGACTGAAAAACTGTTTTTT.

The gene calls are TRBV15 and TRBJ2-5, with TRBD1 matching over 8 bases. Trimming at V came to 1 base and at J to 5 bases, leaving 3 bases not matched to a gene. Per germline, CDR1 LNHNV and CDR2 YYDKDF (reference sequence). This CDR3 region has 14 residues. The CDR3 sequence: CATSRGQGSETQYF. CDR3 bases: TGTGCCACCAGCAGAGGACAGGGGTCGGAGACCCAGTACTTC.

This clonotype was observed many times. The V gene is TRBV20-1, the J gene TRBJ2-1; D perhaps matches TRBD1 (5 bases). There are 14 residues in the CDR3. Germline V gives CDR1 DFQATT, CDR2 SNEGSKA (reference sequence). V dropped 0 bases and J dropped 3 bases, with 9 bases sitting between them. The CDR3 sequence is CSARDQQDYNEQFF. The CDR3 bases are TGCAGTGCTAGAGATCAACAGGACTACAATGAGCAGTTCTTC.

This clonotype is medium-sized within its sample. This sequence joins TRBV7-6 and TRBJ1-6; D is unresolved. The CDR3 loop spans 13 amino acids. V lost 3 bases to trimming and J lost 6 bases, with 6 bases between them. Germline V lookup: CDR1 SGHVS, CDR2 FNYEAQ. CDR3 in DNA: TGTGCCAGCAGCTTGGGTACTAATTCACCCCTCCACTTT. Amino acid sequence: CASSLGTNSPLHF.

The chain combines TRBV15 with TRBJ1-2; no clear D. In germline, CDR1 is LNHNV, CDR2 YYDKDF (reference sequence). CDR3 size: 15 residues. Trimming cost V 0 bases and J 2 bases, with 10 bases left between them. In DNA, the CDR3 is TGTGCCACCAGCAGAGAGACCACAAGCAACTATGGCTACACCTTC. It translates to CATSRETTSNYGYTF.

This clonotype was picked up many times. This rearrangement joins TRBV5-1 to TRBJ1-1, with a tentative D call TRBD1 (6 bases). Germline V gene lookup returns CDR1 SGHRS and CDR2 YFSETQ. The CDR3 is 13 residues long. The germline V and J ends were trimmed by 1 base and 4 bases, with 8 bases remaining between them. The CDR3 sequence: CASSLTGSTEAFF. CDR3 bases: TGCGCCAGCAGCTTGACAGGGAGCACTGAAGCTTTCTTT.

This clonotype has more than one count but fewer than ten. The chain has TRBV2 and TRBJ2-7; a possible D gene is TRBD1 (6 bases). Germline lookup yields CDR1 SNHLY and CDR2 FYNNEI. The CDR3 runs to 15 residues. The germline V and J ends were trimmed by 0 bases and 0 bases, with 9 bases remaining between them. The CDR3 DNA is TGTGCCAGCAGTGAAGCCCAGGGGAGCTCCTACGAGCAGTACTTC. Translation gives CASSEAQGSSYEQYF.

This chain's CDR3 is CASSELAGDISPLHF. Written as DNA, the CDR3 is TGTGCCAGCAGTGAACTGGCAGGGGACATTTCACCCCTCCACTTT. The chain couples TRBV2 to TRBJ1-6; possible D gene TRBD1, 6 bases. The CDR3 loop spans 15 amino acids. Germline CDR1 SNHLY, CDR2 FYNNEI. With 2 bases removed from V and 9 bases from J, the gap between germline ends came to 14 bases.

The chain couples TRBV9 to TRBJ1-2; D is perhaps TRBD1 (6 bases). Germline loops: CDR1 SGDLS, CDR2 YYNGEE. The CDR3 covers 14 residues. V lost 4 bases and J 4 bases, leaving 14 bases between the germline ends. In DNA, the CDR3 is TGTGCCAGCAGCCTCGGGGGGGCGGCCTATGGCTACACCTTC. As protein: CASSLGGAAYGYTF.

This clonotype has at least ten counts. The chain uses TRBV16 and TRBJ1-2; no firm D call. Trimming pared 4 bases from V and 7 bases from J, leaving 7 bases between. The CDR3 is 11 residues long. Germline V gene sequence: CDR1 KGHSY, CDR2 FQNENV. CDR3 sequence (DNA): TGTGCCAGCAGCCCTCGGTCTGGCTACACCTTC. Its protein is CASSPRSGYTF.

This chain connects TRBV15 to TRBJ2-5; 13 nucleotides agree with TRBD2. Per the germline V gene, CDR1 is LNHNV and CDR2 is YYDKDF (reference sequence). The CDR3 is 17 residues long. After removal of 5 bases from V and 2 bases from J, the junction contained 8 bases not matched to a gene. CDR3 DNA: TGTGCCACCAGCGGCACTAGCGGGGGGGCATCACAAGAGACCCAGTACTTC. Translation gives CATSGTSGGASQETQYF.

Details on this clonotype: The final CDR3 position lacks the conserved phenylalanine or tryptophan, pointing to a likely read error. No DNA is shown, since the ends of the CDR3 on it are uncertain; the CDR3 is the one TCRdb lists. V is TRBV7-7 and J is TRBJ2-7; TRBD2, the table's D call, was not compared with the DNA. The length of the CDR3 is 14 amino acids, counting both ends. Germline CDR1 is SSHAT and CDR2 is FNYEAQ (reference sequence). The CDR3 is CASSLLAGDYERYS.

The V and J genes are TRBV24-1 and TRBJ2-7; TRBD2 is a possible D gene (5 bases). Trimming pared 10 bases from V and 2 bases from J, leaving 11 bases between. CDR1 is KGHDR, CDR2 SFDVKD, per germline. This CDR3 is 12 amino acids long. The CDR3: CATAGTAYEQYF. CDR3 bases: TGTGCCACGGCGGGTACGGCCTACGAGCAGTACTTC.

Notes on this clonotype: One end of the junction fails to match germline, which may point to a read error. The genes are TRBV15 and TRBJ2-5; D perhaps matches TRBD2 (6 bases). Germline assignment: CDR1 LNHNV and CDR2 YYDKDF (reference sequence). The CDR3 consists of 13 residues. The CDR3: CAASIYGGVTQYF. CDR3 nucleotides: TGTGCCGCCAGCATCTACGGAGGGGTGACCCAGTACTTC.

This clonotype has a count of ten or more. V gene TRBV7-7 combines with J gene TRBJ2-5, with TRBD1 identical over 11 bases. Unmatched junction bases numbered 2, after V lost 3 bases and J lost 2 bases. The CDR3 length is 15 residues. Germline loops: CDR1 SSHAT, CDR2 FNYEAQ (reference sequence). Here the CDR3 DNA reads TGTGCCAGCAGCTTCGGGACAGGGGGTCAAGAGACCCAGTACTTC. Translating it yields CASSFGTGGQETQYF.

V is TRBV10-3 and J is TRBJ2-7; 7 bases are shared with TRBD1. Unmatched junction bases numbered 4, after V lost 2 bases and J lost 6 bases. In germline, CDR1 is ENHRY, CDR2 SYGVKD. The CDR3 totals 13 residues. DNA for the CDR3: TGTGCCATCAGTGAGCGACAGGGCGGCGAGCAGTACTTC. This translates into CAISERQGGEQYF.